This TCR beta chain was obtained from a study of T cells in Graves' hyperthyroidism and ophthalmopathy. Study results and limitations: By a 13 V-J model, ophthalmopathy was set apart from stable hyperthyroidism. Blood also held most thyroid clonotypes expanded beyond 0.001.

Using RNA transcripts as the source, TCR beta CDR3 regions were amplified. When the TCR CDR3 underwent first-round RT-PCR, the HTBI primer set was used. TCRdb fed the multiplex PCR reads into MiXCR, producing one record per CDR3 protein. The sample records some 300,000 distinct CDR3 sequences, approximately 13% being singletons. Germline V gene lookup returns CDR1 KGHSH and CDR2 LQKENI. This CDR3 has 14 residues. The V gene lost 6 bases and the J gene lost 8 bases, with 16 bases spanning the gap. This clonotype was recorded at least ten times. The antigen remains undetermined. It was less than 13 ml of fresh peripheral blood that supplied the PBMCs.

This chain connects TRBV18 to TRBJ1-4, with D uncertain. Sequenced: blood. The sequence was collected from a woman aged 40-49 years with Graves' hyperthyroidism. The CDR3 sequence: CASSRSRNEEKLFF. CDR3 nucleotide sequence: TGTGCCAGCTCCCGATCCAGGAATGAGGAAAAACTGTTTTTT.